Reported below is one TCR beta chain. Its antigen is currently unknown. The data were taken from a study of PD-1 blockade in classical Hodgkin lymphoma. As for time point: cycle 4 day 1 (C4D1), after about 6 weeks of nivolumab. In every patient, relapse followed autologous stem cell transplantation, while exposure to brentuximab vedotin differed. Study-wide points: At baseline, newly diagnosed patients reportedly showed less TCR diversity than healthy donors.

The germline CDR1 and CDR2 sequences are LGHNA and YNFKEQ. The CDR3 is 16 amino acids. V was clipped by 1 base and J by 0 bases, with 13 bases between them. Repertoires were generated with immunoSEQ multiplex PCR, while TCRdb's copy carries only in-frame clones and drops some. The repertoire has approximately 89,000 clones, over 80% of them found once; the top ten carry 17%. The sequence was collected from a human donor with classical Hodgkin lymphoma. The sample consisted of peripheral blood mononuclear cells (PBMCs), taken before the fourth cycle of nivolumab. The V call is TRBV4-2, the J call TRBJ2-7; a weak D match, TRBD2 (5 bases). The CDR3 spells CASSQVGVRISYEQYF. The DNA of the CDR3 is TGTGCCAGCAGCCAAGTGGGAGTCAGAATCTCCTACGAGCAGTACTTC.